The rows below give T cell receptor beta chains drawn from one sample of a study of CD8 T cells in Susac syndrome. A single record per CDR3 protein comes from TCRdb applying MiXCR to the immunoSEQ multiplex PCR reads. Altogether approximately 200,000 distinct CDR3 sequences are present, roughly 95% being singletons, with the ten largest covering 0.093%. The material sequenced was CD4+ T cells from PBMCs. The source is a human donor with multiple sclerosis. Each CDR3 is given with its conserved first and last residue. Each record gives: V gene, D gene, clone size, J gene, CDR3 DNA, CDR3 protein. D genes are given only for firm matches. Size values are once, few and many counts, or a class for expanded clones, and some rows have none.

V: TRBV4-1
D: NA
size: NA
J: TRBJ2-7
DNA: TGCGCCAGCAGCCAAGATTTGTCGGGGGCCTACGAGCAGTACTTC
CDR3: CASSQDLSGAYEQYF

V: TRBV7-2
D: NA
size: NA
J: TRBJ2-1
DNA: TGTGCCAGCAGCTTAGTTCACGGAAGTGAGCAGTTCTTC
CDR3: CASSLVHGSEQFF

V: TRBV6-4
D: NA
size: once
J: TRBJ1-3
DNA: TGTGCGAGAGCACGGGCCAGCTCTGGAAACACCATATATTTT
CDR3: CARARASSGNTIYF

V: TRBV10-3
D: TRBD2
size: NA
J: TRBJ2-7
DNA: TGTGCCATCAGAGGAAGGGGGGGAGCGGGGGCCTACGAGCAGTACTTC
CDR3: CAIRGRGGAGAYEQYF

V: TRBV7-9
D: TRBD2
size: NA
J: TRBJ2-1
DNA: TGTGCCAGCAGCTTAGCCCATCTCGCGGGGGGGCTTAACAATGAGCAGTTCTTC
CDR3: CASSLAHLAGGLNNEQFF

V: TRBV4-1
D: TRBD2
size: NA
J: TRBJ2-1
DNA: TGCGCCAGCAGCCAACTCCGTTGGACTAGGTCCTACAATGAGCAGTTCTTC
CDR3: CASSQLRWTRSYNEQFF

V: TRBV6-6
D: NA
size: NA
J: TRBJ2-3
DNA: TGTGCCAGCAGTCCACAGGGAACCTCTAGCACAGATACGCAGTATTTT
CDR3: CASSPQGTSSTDTQYF

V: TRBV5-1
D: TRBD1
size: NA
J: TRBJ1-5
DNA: TGCGCCAGCAGCGGGGGGACAGGTAATCAGCCCCAGCATTTT
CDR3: CASSGGTGNQPQHF

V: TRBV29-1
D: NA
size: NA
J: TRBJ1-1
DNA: TGCAGCGTTGGTCCGGGGCTGAACACTGAAGCTTTCTTT
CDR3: CSVGPGLNTEAFF

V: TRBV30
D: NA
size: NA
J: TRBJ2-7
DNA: TGTGCCTGGAGTGCCGGCTCGGAGCGGGAGCAGTACTTC
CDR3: CAWSAGSEREQYF

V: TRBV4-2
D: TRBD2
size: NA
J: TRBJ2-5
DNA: TGTGCCAGCAGCCAAGATGCGCTAGCGGGGGGGCAAGAGACCCAGTACTTC
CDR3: CASSQDALAGGQETQYF

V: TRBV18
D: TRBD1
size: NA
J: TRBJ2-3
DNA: TGTGCCAGCTCACTTGGGACAGGGGGAAGTACGCAGTATTTT
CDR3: CASSLGTGGSTQYF

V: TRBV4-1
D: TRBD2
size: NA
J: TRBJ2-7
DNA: TGCGCCAGCAGCCAAGTCCGGGAGGGCTTGGACTACGAGCAGTACTTC
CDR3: CASSQVREGLDYEQYF

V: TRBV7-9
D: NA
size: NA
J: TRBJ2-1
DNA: TGTGCCAGCAGCCGAACTAACTTGGGAGAGCAGTTCTTC
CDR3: CASSRTNLGEQFF

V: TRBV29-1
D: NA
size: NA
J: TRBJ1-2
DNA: TGCAGCGCTGACAGTCCTAACTATGGCTACACCTTC
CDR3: CSADSPNYGYTF

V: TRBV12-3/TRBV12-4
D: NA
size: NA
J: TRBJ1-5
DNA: TGTGCCAGCAGCTCTGGACAATACAGGGAAGACCAGCCCCAGCATTTT
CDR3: CASSSGQYREDQPQHF

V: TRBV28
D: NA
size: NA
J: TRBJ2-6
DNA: TGTGCCAGCAATCGGGGCTCTGGGGCCAACGTCCTGACTTTC
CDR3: CASNRGSGANVLTF

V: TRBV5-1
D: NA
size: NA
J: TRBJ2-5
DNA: TGCGCCAGCAGAGGGACACCCCAAGAGACCCAGTACTTC
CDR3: CASRGTPQETQYF

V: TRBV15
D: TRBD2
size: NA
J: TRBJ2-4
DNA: TGTGCCACCAGCAGAGATCTTGCATTAGCGGGGAAAAACATTCAGTACTTC
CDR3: CATSRDLALAGKNIQYF

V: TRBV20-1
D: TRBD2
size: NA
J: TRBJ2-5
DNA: TGCAGTGCCGGGGGGGTGGAGACCCAGTACTTC
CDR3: CSAGGVETQYF

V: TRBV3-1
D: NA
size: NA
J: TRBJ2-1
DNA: TGTGCCAGCAGCCAAGGGTCGACCTACAATGAGCAGTTCTTC
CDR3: CASSQGSTYNEQFF

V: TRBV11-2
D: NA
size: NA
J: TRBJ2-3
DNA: TGTGCCAGCGGAACTGGAGATACGCAGTATTTT
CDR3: CASGTGDTQYF

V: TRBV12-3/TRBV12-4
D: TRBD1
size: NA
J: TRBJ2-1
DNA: TGTGCCAGCAGTTTGGACAGGCACAATGAGCAGTTCTTC
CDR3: CASSLDRHNEQFF

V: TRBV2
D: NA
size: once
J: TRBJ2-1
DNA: TGTGCCAGCAGGGACTATGAGCAGTTCTTC
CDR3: CASRDYEQFF

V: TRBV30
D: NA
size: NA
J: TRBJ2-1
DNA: TGTGCCTGGAGCCCTCGGCGGAATGAGCAGTTCTTC
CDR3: CAWSPRRNEQFF

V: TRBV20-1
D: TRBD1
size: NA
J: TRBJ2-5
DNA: TGCAGTGCTGTTCCCCGGGACAGGGGGCAAGAGACCCAGTACTTC
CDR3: CSAVPRDRGQETQYF

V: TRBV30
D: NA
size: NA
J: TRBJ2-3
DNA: TGTGCCGGTAGTGGGGGGCTAACGGATACGCAGTATTTT
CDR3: CAGSGGLTDTQYF

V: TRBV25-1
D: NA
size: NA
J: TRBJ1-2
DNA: TGTGCCAGCAGTGCGGGATCTAACTATGGCTACACCTTC
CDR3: CASSAGSNYGYTF

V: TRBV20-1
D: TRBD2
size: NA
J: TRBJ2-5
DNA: TGCAGTGCCCCCCCGGGGACTAGTGGAGAGACCCAGTACTTC
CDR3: CSAPPGTSGETQYF

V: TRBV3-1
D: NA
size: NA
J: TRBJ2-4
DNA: TGTGCCAGCAGCCCTCCCAATGCCCTGCAGGCGAACATTCAGTACTTC
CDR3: CASSPPNALQANIQYF

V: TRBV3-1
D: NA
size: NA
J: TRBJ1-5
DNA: TGTGCCAGCAGCCGGGCAGGGGCGCGGAGCAATCAGCCCCAGCATTTT
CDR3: CASSRAGARSNQPQHF

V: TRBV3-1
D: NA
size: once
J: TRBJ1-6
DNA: TGTGCCAGCTCCCGGCAGGTTGAGTATAATTCACCCCTCCACTTT
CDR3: CASSRQVEYNSPLHF

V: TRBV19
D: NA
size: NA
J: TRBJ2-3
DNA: TGTGCCAGTAGTATGCCCCTATCCGGGACATCTAGCACAGATACGCAGTATTTT
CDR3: CASSMPLSGTSSTDTQYF

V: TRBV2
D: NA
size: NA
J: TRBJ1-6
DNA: TGTGCCAGCAGTGCCCCCAGGGGCCCACGGTCACCCCTCCACTTT
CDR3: CASSAPRGPRSPLHF

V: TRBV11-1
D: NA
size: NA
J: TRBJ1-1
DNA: TGTGCCAGCAGCTTTGGTAGCAGGGGCACTGAAGCTTTCTTT
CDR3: CASSFGSRGTEAFF

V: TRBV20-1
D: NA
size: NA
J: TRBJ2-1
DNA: TGCAGTGCTAGAGATGGGCGGAGGCCGCGGTCAAATGAGCAGTTCTTC
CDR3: CSARDGRRPRSNEQFF

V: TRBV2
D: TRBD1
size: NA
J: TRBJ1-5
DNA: TGTGCCAGCAGTCCTTGGACAGGGAATCAGCCCCAGCATTTT
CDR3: CASSPWTGNQPQHF

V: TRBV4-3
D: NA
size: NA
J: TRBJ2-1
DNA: TGCGCCAGCAGCACACAGAATGCCCCACTCAATGAGCAGTTCTTC
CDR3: CASSTQNAPLNEQFF